What follows describes a single T cell receptor beta chain. Exclusion covered patients with other autoimmune diseases or uncontrolled infections (as well as pregnancy or lactation). Diagnosis relied on clinical symptoms, serum thyroxine, TRAb, thyroid ultrasound and orbital computed tomography. These data originate in a study of Graves' ophthalmopathy and Graves' hyperthyroidism. CDR3 length: 16 amino acids. The V end was cut by 6 bases, the J end by 5 bases, with 22 bases between. Germline CDR1 and CDR2: SGHVS and FQNEAQ. Amplification of TCR beta CDR3 regions used RNA transcripts. First-round RT-PCR with HTBI primers preceded a second-round multiplex PCR. TCRdb itself ran the multiplex PCR reads through MiXCR, one entry per CDR3 protein. In the table there are 660,000 or so distinct CDR3 sequences, roughly two fifths of which are singletons.

This clonotype was sampled from an adult man with Graves' ophthalmopathy. Sequenced sample: peripheral blood. V and J are TRBV7-8 and TRBJ1-2; tentative D call: TRBD1 (5 bases). The CDR3 spells CASSRDIGTRLYGYTF. Here the CDR3 DNA reads TGTGCCAGCAGTAGGGATATCGGGACCCGCCTATATGGCTACACCTTC.